Following are 18 T cell receptor beta chains from one sample sequenced in a study of T cells in Graves' hyperthyroidism and ophthalmopathy. Regions amplified from RNA transcripts were the TCR beta CDR3 regions. HTBI primers were used for first-round RT-PCR of the TCR CDR3. TCRdb re-derived calls from the multiplex PCR reads in MiXCR, one entry per CDR3 protein. This table has around 430,000 distinct CDR3 sequences, under 15% appearing once. Sequenced material: blood. These receptors originate from a woman aged 30 to 39 with Graves' hyperthyroidism.

This clonotype was counted at least ten times. The chain carries TRBV12-3 or TRBV12-4 and TRBJ2-1; TRBD2 matches 10 bases. With 1 base clipped from V and 0 bases from J, the junction kept 9 bases outside the gene matches. The CDR3 spans 19 residues. CDR3 sequence (DNA): TGTGCCAGCAGTTTAGGTAGCGGGAGGTTTGGGAGCTCCTACAATGAGCAGTTCTTC. This sequence encodes CASSLGSGRFGSSYNEQFF.

This clonotype was recorded a few times. The V gene is TRBV3-1, the J gene TRBJ2-3; 8 bases align to TRBD2. The V gene end was trimmed by 0 bases and the J gene end by 1 base; junction bases not matched to a gene: 6. This CDR3 is built from 17 residues. The germline CDR1 and CDR2 sequences are LGHDT and YNNKEL (reference sequence). CDR3 sequence (DNA): TGTGCCAGCAGCCAAGAAATTCCAGCGGGAGGCACAGATACGCAGTATTTT. Translating it yields CASSQEIPAGGTDTQYF.

This clonotype was counted between two and nine times. This chain connects TRBV28 to TRBJ2-3; D may correspond to TRBD1 or TRBD2 (5 bases each). Per germline, CDR1 MDHEN and CDR2 SYDVKM. The V end lost 6 bases, the J end lost 0 bases, and 13 bases lay between the germline ends. This CDR3 is 15 amino acids long. The chain's CDR3 is CASRGTGRSTDTQYF. The CDR3 nucleotides are TGTGCCAGCAGGGGGACGGGACGGAGCACAGATACGCAGTATTTT. The entire variable domain, with the rest obtained from reference TRBV28 and TRBJ2-3, is as follows: DVKVTQSSRYLVKRTGEKVFLECVQDMDHENMFWYRQDPGLGLRLIYFSYDVKMKEKGDIPEGYSVSREKKERFSLILESASTNQTSMYLCASRGTGRSTDTQYFGPGTRLTVL.

As for this clonotype: A clone one base away is much larger, so this may be a read error. The chain couples TRBV5-1 to TRBJ1-3; possibly TRBD1 for D (5 bases). The CDR3 is 12 amino acids. V shed 6 bases and J shed 4 bases, with 8 bases lying between them. Germline CDR1 SGHRS, CDR2 YFSETQ. The CDR3 is CASKWDGNTIYF. DNA for the CDR3: TGCGCCAGCAAATGGGACGGAAACACCATATATTTT.

This clonotype came up many times. The chain joins TRBV20-1 to TRBJ2-1; TRBD2 matches 7 bases. The CDR3 loop spans 16 amino acids. The germline V gene has CDR1 DFQATT and CDR2 SNEGSKA (reference sequence). V gave up 5 bases and J gave up 0 bases; unmatched junction bases: 10. As DNA, the CDR3 is TGCAGTGCTTGGACCCTAGCGGAGAACTCCTACAATGAGCAGTTCTTC. The encoded protein is CSAWTLAENSYNEQFF.

This chain joins TRBV18 and TRBJ2-1; D not certain. This CDR3 region has 15 residues. CDR1 is KGHSH, CDR2 LQKENI, per germline. Trimming shortened V by 3 bases and J by 1 base, and 10 bases separated the two germline ends. Here the CDR3 reads CASSPSTASYNEQFF. In DNA form, the CDR3 reads TGTGCCAGCTCACCTTCTACGGCTTCCTACAATGAGCAGTTCTTC. Using reference TRBV18 and TRBJ2-1 for the parts outside the CDR3, the full variable domain is NAGVMQNPRHLVRRRGQEARLRCSPMKGHSHVYWYRQLPEEGLKFMVYLQKENIIDESGMPKERFSAEFPKEGPSILRIQQVVRGDSAAYFCASSPSTASYNEQFFGPGTRLTVL.

This clonotype was counted only a few times. This rearrangement joins TRBV7-2 to TRBJ2-7; no clear D. The V gene's germline CDR1 is SGHTA and CDR2 FQGNSA. The V end lost 4 bases, the J end lost 0 bases, and 13 bases lay between the germline ends. The CDR3 consists of 15 residues. CDR3 amino acids: CASSSPSTNSYEQYF. As DNA, the CDR3 is TGTGCCAGCAGCTCCCCCAGTACCAACTCCTACGAGCAGTACTTC.

There are many counts of this clonotype. This rearrangement joins TRBV28 to TRBJ1-1, with 8 bases aligning to TRBD1. The length of the CDR3 is 18 residues. The germline CDR1 and CDR2 sequences are MDHEN and SYDVKM. V dropped 1 base and J dropped 0; count of bases not matched to a gene: 10. CDR3 amino acids: CASSLFRGRELMNTEAFF. The DNA of the CDR3 is TGTGCCAGCAGTTTATTCAGGGGGCGAGAACTGATGAACACTGAAGCTTTCTTT.

This clonotype has a count of ten or more. The gene calls are TRBV5-1 and TRBJ2-2; 9 nucleotides line up with TRBD2. The V segment lost 1 base and the J segment 7 bases; nucleotides outside the gene matches: 8. The CDR3 is 16 amino acids. Germline CDR1 is SGHRS and CDR2 is YFSETQ. CDR3 amino acids: CASSLLISGSHGELFF. CDR3 DNA: TGCGCCAGCAGCTTGTTAATTAGCGGGAGTCACGGGGAGCTGTTTTTT.

This clonotype came up a few times. This chain joins TRBV27 and TRBJ2-3; 14 bases line up with TRBD2. Germline V CDR1 and CDR2: MNHEY, SMNVEV (reference sequence). This CDR3 comprises 18 residues. The junction had 12 bases not matched to a gene; V was cut back by 6 bases and J by 4 bases. The CDR3 sequence: CASSQTVGTSGSADTQYF. As DNA, the CDR3 is TGTGCCAGCAGCCAAACGGTGGGGACTAGCGGGAGTGCAGATACGCAGTATTTT.

Only a few counts were recorded for this clonotype. The rearrangement links TRBV29-1 to TRBJ1-3, with D possibly matching TRBD1 (6 bases). The CDR3 is 13 amino acids. V was pared by 4 bases and J by 4 bases, with 11 bases between. CDR1 SQVTM and CDR2 ANQGSEA come from the germline V gene. CDR3 nucleotides: TGCAGCGTTGGCCAGGGGAGGGGAAACACCATATATTTT. This codes for CSVGQGRGNTIYF.

Remarks on this clonotype: One end of the junction does not line up with germline, which may come from a read error. The V call is TRBV28, the J call TRBJ2-5; 9 bases match TRBD2. The CDR3 sequence is 16 residues long. Germline values: CDR1 MDHEN, CDR2 SYDVKM. The CDR3 nucleotides read TGTGCCAGCAGTTTACCGGGACTAGCTGCCCAAGAGACCCAGTGCTTC. Residues: CASSLPGLAAQETQCF.

The chain combines TRBV29-1 with TRBJ1-1; D gene ambiguous. The germline V and J ends were trimmed by 4 bases and 0 bases, with 9 bases remaining between them. The CDR3 has 13 residues. Looked up from germline, CDR1 is SQVTM and CDR2 is ANQGSEA. The CDR3 sequence is CSVVTVMNTEAFF. As DNA, the CDR3 is TGCAGCGTTGTCACAGTAATGAACACTGAAGCTTTCTTT.

This CDR3 is CASSILTVANYGYTF. Written as DNA, the CDR3 is TGTGCCAGTAGTATTTTAACTGTTGCGAACTATGGCTACACCTTC. The V and J genes are TRBV19 and TRBJ1-2; D call uncertain. This CDR3 has 15 amino acids. Between the trimmed V and J ends, which lost 3 bases and 2 bases, there was a span of 13 bases. Germline lookup yields CDR1 LNHDA and CDR2 SQIVND (reference sequence).

Many counts were recorded for this clonotype. The chain combines TRBV7-9 with TRBJ1-1, with D uncertain. This CDR3 is 12 amino acids long. V lost 1 base to trimming and J lost 8 bases, with 8 bases between them. The germline gives CDR1 SEHNR, CDR2 FQNEAQ (reference sequence). The CDR3 spells CASSLVAAEAFF. The CDR3 bases are TGTGCCAGCAGCTTAGTCGCAGCCGAAGCTTTCTTT.

This clonotype was counted a few times. The genes are TRBV29-1 and TRBJ2-6; D not resolved. V gave up 7 bases and J gave up 7 bases, with 14 bases separating them. This CDR3 spans 13 amino acids. Germline CDR1 is SQVTM and CDR2 is ANQGSEA. DNA for the CDR3: TGCAGCGCCTCAGTAGGGAAAGCCAACGTCCTGACTTTC. Protein sequence: CSASVGKANVLTF.

This clonotype was counted between two and nine times. The chain recombines TRBV5-1 with TRBJ2-5; D is possibly TRBD2 (6 bases). V was clipped by 0 bases and J by 5 bases, with 14 bases between them. Germline V gene lookup returns CDR1 SGHRS and CDR2 YFSETQ. The CDR3 is 15 amino acids. The CDR3 spells CASSLVSNGGETQYF. The CDR3 DNA is TGCGCCAGCAGCTTGGTGTCTAACGGAGGGGAGACCCAGTACTTC.

J is TRBJ2-1 and V is TRBV2; 9 bases match TRBD2. The junction had 5 bases not matched to a gene; V was cut back by 6 bases and J by 14 bases. This CDR3 spans 11 amino acids. The germline gives CDR1 SNHLY, CDR2 FYNNEI. The CDR3 region is CASSYSGSEFF. CDR3 sequence (DNA): TGTGCCAGCAGCTATAGCGGGAGCGAGTTCTTC.